This T cell receptor beta chain was identified during a study of cytomegalovirus exposure and HLA in healthy donors. Turning to the study itself: A prior analysis found about 120 million unique TCR beta sequences from some 190 million T cells.

With 6 bases removed from V and 7 bases from J, the gap between germline ends came to 13 bases. Germline CDR1 is MDHEN and CDR2 is SYDVKM. The CDR3 totals 13 residues. A multiplex PCR was run with 60 Vbeta primers and 13 Jbeta primers. Libraries were prepared by immunoSEQ multiplex PCR; TCRdb keeps only in-frame clonotypes and omits some of them. The sample contains some 170,000 clones, roughly four fifths of which appear only once. This sequence originates from a man aged 55 to 70 in good health and CMV-seronegative. V and J are TRBV28 and TRBJ1-5; a weak D match, TRBD1 (5 bases). Sequencing was done on a sample of PBMCs. In DNA form, the CDR3 reads TGTGCCAGCAGGCGGGGGACCAGCCAGCCCCAGCATTTT. This translates into CASRRGTSQPQHF. Based on the CDR3 plus reference TRBV28 and TRBJ1-5, the full variable domain is DVKVTQSSRYLVKRTGEKVFLECVQDMDHENMFWYRQDPGLGLRLIYFSYDVKMKEKGDIPEGYSVSREKKERFSLILESASTNQTSMYLCASRRGTSQPQHFGDGTRLSIL.